This entry concerns a single T cell receptor beta chain. Its specific antigen is unknown. Base qualities are not at hand, and no much larger clone is one base apart. The junction shows trimming of 8 bases on V and 0 bases on J, plus 12 bases between the germline ends. The CDR3 runs 14 amino acids, cysteine and phenylalanine included. Only CDR3 DNA is held: 42 bases, read in frame from base 1. The germline V gene provides CDR1 SGHNT and CDR2 YENEEA. Amplification of TCR beta CDR3 regions was carried out from RNA transcripts. The first round of RT-PCR for the TCR CDR3 was performed with the HTBI primer set and the Qiagen OneStep RT-PCR kit. Libraries were constructed in a second round of multiplex PCR, after which size selection and purification were carried out. The libraries were sequenced on an Illumina HiSeq2000 using paired-end 100 bp reads. The paper's data handling went like this. SOAPnuke was used to process the raw data, throwing out any read that contained adapters or uncalled bases, had a mean Phred below 15, or lacked an exact constant-primer or identifier match. High-quality paired reads were merged using COPE v1.2.5, and each unique nucleotide sequence was defined as a clonotype. MiTCR v1.1 was used to align the clonotypes against IMGT TRBV, TRBD and TRBJ reference segments. Only V-J combinations with frequency above 0.0001, covering about 99% of repertoires, were analysed. A TCS score was defined as the ratio between F50 (clonal expansion) and ExV (chaos), using BLOSUM62-based TCRdist between CDR3 peptides within each V-J. Welch's t-statistics and random forest reduced 514 V-J features to about 12, which were used in a naive Bayes classifier (R e1071). TCRdb ran its own pipeline on the public reads, namely fastp trimming at Q25 and MiXCR clone calling, and kept in-frame beta chains. Rows merge per CDR3 protein into single entries with the most common DNA and genes. The V and J calls reflect TCRdb's pipeline rather than the authors' work. For this sample there are hundreds of thousands of distinct CDR3 sequences; about 15% appear just once. Jointly, the top ten make up 25% to 30% of the sample.

Moderately to severely active disease, a Clinical Activity Score of at least 3, a NOSPECS grade of at least 4, and a duration under 3 months were present in ophthalmopathy patients. Exclusion was applied to patients with uncontrolled infections, other autoimmune diseases, pregnancy or lactation. Diagnoses were based on clinical symptoms, serum thyroxine and TRAb, thyroid ultrasound and orbital computed tomography. Ficoll-Paque density gradient centrifugation was used to isolate PBMCs from approximately 11 ml of fresh peripheral blood. Trizol reagent was used to extract total RNA, and RNA quality was then checked on an Agilent 2100 Bioanalyzer. This sample is part of a study of T cells in Graves' hyperthyroidism and ophthalmopathy (dated by TCRdb to the late 2010s). In terms of the full investigation: Peripheral blood was collected at initial diagnosis, before any treatment. A discovery cohort of approximately 97 patients, roughly 45 with Graves' ophthalmopathy and roughly 59 with stable Graves' hyperthyroidism, was used to find distinguishing TCR V-J signatures. Whether ophthalmopathy could be predicted prospectively was tested in an independent validation cohort made up of about 20 hyperthyroidism patients plus 17 patients who later progressed to ophthalmopathy. The 100 discovery patients were divided at random into training and test sets in a 7:3 ratio. Thyroid tissue and blood T-cell repertoires from roughly six Graves' hyperthyroidism patients were also compared in the study. Following sampling, methimazole starting at 30 mg daily was given to hyperthyroidism patients, and high-dose intravenous methylprednisolone was given to ophthalmopathy patients. The paper describes TCR Vbeta CDR3 sequencing of about 140 peripheral blood samples, made up of some 40 ophthalmopathy patients, roughly 75 hyperthyroidism patients and about 17 progressor patients. The research as a whole found: During validation, the model predicted progression to ophthalmopathy a median of approximately 7 months ahead of onset, with almost 71% sensitivity and about 75% specificity. No statistical method was used to fix the sample size in advance, and group allocation was not hidden from the investigators. Most expanded thyroid clonotypes (frequency above 0.001) were also detected in blood, suggesting blood repertoires may reflect thyroid immune responses. In cross-validation, a model built on a 13 V-J signature told ophthalmopathy apart from stable hyperthyroidism with approximately 90% sensitivity and 81% to 82% specificity, and in testing the same model reached 80%/75%.

Sequenced material: blood. This receptor chain uses TRBV11-3 and TRBJ2-3, with no reliable assignment of the D segment. The clonotype was recovered from a woman aged 18-29 years with Graves' ophthalmopathy. Here is the DNA: TGTGCCAGCGGTAGGGAATCTAGCACAGATACGCAGTATTTT. The encoded protein is CASGRESSTDTQYF.